This record looks at one TCR beta chain sequence and its context. The antigen is not known. The PCR employed 60 Vbeta primers together with 13 Jbeta primers. TCRdb's copy holds only in-frame clones and misses some; the assay was immunoSEQ multiplex PCR. Of 100,000 to 150,000 clones listed, about two thirds are singletons. This specimen comes from a study of cytomegalovirus exposure and HLA in healthy donors. Overall study findings and caveats: Evidence from a later analysis indicated that most CMV-associated TCR beta chains looked HLA-restricted. Rates of TCR association differed by HLA locus in a later analysis, with DRB1 highest and HLA-C lowest. TCR beta chains numbering 150 to 200 were designated cytomegalovirus-associated.

The ends were cut back, 1 base at V and 9 bases at J, with 9 bases in the middle. The V gene's germline CDR1 is SEHNR and CDR2 FQNEAQ (reference sequence). CDR3 length: 12 residues. Sample: PBMCs. The genes are TRBV7-9 and TRBJ1-1, with D tentatively TRBD1 (6 bases). This sequence originates from a man aged 60 to 69 in good health and CMV-seropositive. The CDR3 spells CASSLVGQKAFF. In DNA form, the CDR3 reads TGTGCCAGCAGCTTAGTCGGACAGAAAGCTTTCTTT.